These T cell receptor beta chains were read from a single sample in a study of post-analysis software for immune sequencing data. Via MiXCR, TCRdb re-called the PCR reads, giving one row per CDR3 protein. The repertoire holds more than 500,000 distinct CDR3 sequences, with around a third as singletons. The sample comprised blood. These receptors all stem from a girl younger than 18 with multiple sclerosis. Both conserved end residues are part of each CDR3. The D gene is left open where the match is weak. Some rows have no size entry. The others give once, few or many, or a class for an expanded clone.

TRBJ1-2 . once 14 TRBV3-1 TGTGCCAGCTCCGGCGACAGCCAGCCCAATGGCTACACCTTC CASSGDSQPNGYTF
TRBJ1-1 . few 17 TRBV11-2 TGTGCCAGCAGCTTAGATTATCCAGGGTGGGCGAACACTGAAGCTTTCTTT CASSLDYPGWANTEAFF
TRBJ1-2 . . 14 TRBV12-3/TRBV12-4 TGTGCCAGCAGTTTAAGCCAGGATTTATATGGCTACACCTTC CASSLSQDLYGYTF
TRBJ1-5 . . 15 TRBV7-8 TGTGCCAGCAGCCGGGAGGACGGTAGCAATCAGCCCCAGCATTTT CASSREDGSNQPQHF
TRBJ1-6 . . 14 TRBV20-1 TGCAGTGCTAGTCGGGGCTCCTTGGGTTCACCCCTCCACTTT CSASRGSLGSPLHF
TRBJ2-4 . . 14 TRBV20-1 TGCAGTGCTATAGAGCATATAGCCAAAAACATTCAGTACTTC CSAIEHIAKNIQYF
TRBJ2-7 TRBD2 . 14 TRBV7-9 TGTGCCAGCCCCCCTGCCGGGGGGTACTACGAGCAGTACTTC CASPPAGGYYEQYF
TRBJ2-1 . . 14 TRBV11-2 TGTGCCAGCAGCTTAGATCTGAAGAGGAATGAGCAGTTCTTC CASSLDLKRNEQFF
TRBJ1-1 . . 15 TRBV5-1 TGCGCCAGCAGCCTGATGACAGGACGGAACACTGAAGCTTTCTTT CASSLMTGRNTEAFF
TRBJ2-3 . few 15 TRBV20-1 TGCAGTGCTAGAGCTGAGGCAGGGCTAATGAATACGCAGTATTTT CSARAEAGLMNTQYF
TRBJ2-6 . . 17 TRBV6-6 TGTGCCAGCAGTTATGTTGGGGGGGACAGTAGCCCCAACGCCCTGACTTTC CASSYVGGDSSPNALTF
TRBJ2-2 . . 15 TRBV4-1 TGCGCCAGCAACACTCCCGCCCTGCGTAACGGGGAGCTGTTTTTT CASNTPALRNGELFF
TRBJ2-1 . . 10 TRBV20-1 TGCAGTGGAGAATACGGTGAGCAGTTCTTC CSGEYGEQFF
TRBJ2-1 TRBD2 many 17 TRBV20-1 TGCAGTGCTAGGTTCGCCCAGCGGGGGTCGGGGAACAATGAGCAGTTCTTC CSARFAQRGSGNNEQFF
TRBJ2-1 TRBD2 . 15 TRBV20-1 TGTAGTGCGTGTCTAGCGGGGGGCTCCTACAATGAGCAGTTCTTC CSACLAGGSYNEQFF
TRBJ2-7 . few 15 TRBV5-1 TGCGCCAGCAGCTCCGGAATACAGGGTTACTACGAGCAGTACTTC CASSSGIQGYYEQYF
TRBJ2-7 TRBD1 . 14 TRBV19 TGTGCCAGTACCCCCGGGACAGGGGGCTACGAGCAGTACTTC CASTPGTGGYEQYF
TRBJ1-2 . . 13 TRBV6-6 TGTGCCAGCAGTTACTCGACAGTTTATGGCTACACCTTC CASSYSTVYGYTF
TRBJ2-7 TRBD1 . 14 TRBV19 TGTGCCAGTAGTTTCAGGACAGGGGGCGGCGAGCAGTACTTC CASSFRTGGGEQYF
TRBJ2-1 . few 15 TRBV6-5 TGTGCCAGCAGTTATGGACTCCGAGACTACAATGAGCAGTTCTTC CASSYGLRDYNEQFF
TRBJ2-3 TRBD1 . 16 TRBV5-1 TGCGCCAGCAGCTTGCCGGGACAGGGGGCGACAGATACGCAGTATTTT CASSLPGQGATDTQYF
TRBJ2-3 . . 14 TRBV7-9 TGTGCCAGCCCCCGGGGTCCTAGCACAGATACGCAGTATTTT CASPRGPSTDTQYF
TRBJ2-5 . few 14 TRBV20-1 TGCAGTGCTAGAGCCCCTACGGGGGAGGTCTTCGCGTACTTC CSARAPTGEVFAYF
TRBJ1-2 . few 13 TRBV20-1 TGCAGTGCTAGTGCAGGAGCTAACTATGGCTACACCTTC CSASAGANYGYTF
TRBJ2-7 . few 15 TRBV11-1 TGTGCCAGCAGCGACCGACGGGGACCCGCGGGTGAGCAGTACTTC CASSDRRGPAGEQYF
TRBJ1-1 . . 12 TRBV4-1 TGCGCCAGCAGCCCCAATACCGGAGAAGCTTTCTTT CASSPNTGEAFF
TRBJ1-2 TRBD1 few 15 TRBV20-1 TGCAGTGCCATTCGGGACAGGCAAGGGAACTATGGCTACACCTTC CSAIRDRQGNYGYTF
TRBJ2-1 TRBD2 many 14 TRBV7-7 TGTGCTAGCAGCCGTCCCGGGGGGGGGGATGAGCAGTTCTTC CASSRPGGGDEQFF
TRBJ2-4 TRBD2 . 15 TRBV6-5 TGTGCCAGCAGTCCCCTGACGGGGGGGAAAAACATTCAGTACTTC CASSPLTGGKNIQYF
TRBJ2-7 TRBD1 few 15 TRBV25-1 TGTGCCAGCAGTGATGGGACAGAGCTTCCATACGAGCAGTACTTC CASSDGTELPYEQYF
TRBJ1-2 . . 17 TRBV4-1 TGCGCCAGCAGCCAAGGACGACTTATTACAAGGCGAAGCGGCTACACCTTC CASSQGRLITRRSGYTF